The rows below give T cell receptor beta chains drawn from one sample of a study of blood T cell repertoires in COVID-19. Libraries were prepared by immunoSEQ multiplex PCR; TCRdb keeps only in-frame clonotypes and omits some of them. The sample has some 73,000 clones, roughly 86% seen once. Sequenced sample: peripheral blood. Source of these receptors: a woman aged 55-69 years with acute or convalescent COVID-19. CDR3s include the opening cysteine and the closing phenylalanine or tryptophan. A D gene is named only where the DNA matches it firmly. Clone size is not always given. Where it is, it says once, few, many or a class for expanded clones.

TGTGCCAGCAGCTTAGGGCCGGGCGGGAATTCACCCCTCCACTTT,CASSLGPGGNSPLHF,-,TRBJ1-6,TRBV7-9,-
TGTGCCAGCAGTGATTCCCGGCGGGACTATGGCTACACCTTC,CASSDSRRDYGYTF,-,TRBJ1-2,TRBV2,-
TGTGCCAGCAGGGCAGGGGTTGAAGGAGAGACCCAGTACTTC,CASRAGVEGETQYF,-,TRBJ2-5,TRBV2,-
TGTGCCAGCAGCTTCGACAGTCGAGGAGAGACCCAGTACTTC,CASSFDSRGETQYF,-,TRBJ2-5,TRBV7-8,-
TGTGCCAGCAGCGGAGACAGGGCCGGGGAGCTGTTTTTT,CASSGDRAGELFF,TRBD1,TRBJ2-2,TRBV6-6,few
TGTGCCATCCTCGGGAGGGACAGGGCTGGGGTAAAGGGCTCTGGGGCCAACGTCCTGACTTTC,CAILGRDRAGVKGSGANVLTF,-,TRBJ2-6,TRBV2,-
TGTGCCAGCAGTGACGACCTAGCGAGGGAGACCCAGTACTTC,CASSDDLARETQYF,-,TRBJ2-5,TRBV6-1,-
TGTGCCAGCAGCCAAGAACCACAGCAAGAGACCCAGTACTTC,CASSQEPQQETQYF,-,TRBJ2-5,TRBV3-1/TRBV3-2,-
TGTGCCACCAGCAGAGCGCCGACAGGGCGGGGTGAAAAACTGTTTTTT,CATSRAPTGRGEKLFF,TRBD1,TRBJ1-4,TRBV15,-
TGTGCCAGCAGCCGTACAGGGACCTATGGCTACACCTTC,CASSRTGTYGYTF,-,TRBJ1-2,TRBV3-1/TRBV3-2,-
TGTGCCAGCTCACCAAACGGACAGGGGGCTTACGAGCAGTACTTC,CASSPNGQGAYEQYF,TRBD1,TRBJ2-7,TRBV18,-
TGTGCCAGCAGCTTTAGGGGGCCCAGAAATGAGCAGTTCTTC,CASSFRGPRNEQFF,TRBD1,TRBJ2-1,TRBV7-9,-
TGCGCCAGCAGCTTGGAGGCAGGGTATGACGGCTACACCTTC,CASSLEAGYDGYTF,-,TRBJ1-2,TRBV5-1,-
TGTGCCAGCAGCCATTCGGGACAGGGACACACCATATATTTT,CASSHSGQGHTIYF,TRBD1,TRBJ1-3,TRBV3-1/TRBV3-2,-
TGTGCCAGCAGCCCACGACAGGGGCAGGCTGAAAAACTGTTTTTT,CASSPRQGQAEKLFF,TRBD1,TRBJ1-4,TRBV2,-
TGTGCCAGCAGCTTAGCGAGGGCAATGGGGACCCAGTACTTC,CASSLARAMGTQYF,-,TRBJ2-5,TRBV7-9,-
TGCGCCAGCAGCCACGGGGGTCTCTACAATGAGCAGTTCTTC,CASSHGGLYNEQFF,-,TRBJ2-1,TRBV4-1,-
TGTGCCATCAGTGAGGCGGGACTCCAAGAGACCCAGTACTTC,CAISEAGLQETQYF,-,TRBJ2-5,TRBV10-3,-